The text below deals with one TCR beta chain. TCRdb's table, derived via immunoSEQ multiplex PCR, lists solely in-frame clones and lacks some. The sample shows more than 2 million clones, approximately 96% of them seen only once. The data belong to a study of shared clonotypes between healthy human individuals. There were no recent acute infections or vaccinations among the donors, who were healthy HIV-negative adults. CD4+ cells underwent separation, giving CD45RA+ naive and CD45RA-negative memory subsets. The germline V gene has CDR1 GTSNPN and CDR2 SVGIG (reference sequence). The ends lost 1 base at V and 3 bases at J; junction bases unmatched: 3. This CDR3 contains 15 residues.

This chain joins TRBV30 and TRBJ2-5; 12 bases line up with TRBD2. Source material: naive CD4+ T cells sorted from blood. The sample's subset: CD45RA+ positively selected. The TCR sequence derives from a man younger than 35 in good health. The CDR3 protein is CAWSAGLAGKETQYF. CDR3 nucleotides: TGTGCCTGGAGTGCCGGACTAGCGGGGAAAGAGACCCAGTACTTC. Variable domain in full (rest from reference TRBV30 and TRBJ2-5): SQTIHQWPATLVQPVGSPLSLECTVEGTSNPNLYWYRQAAGRGLQLLFYSVGIGQISSEVPQNLSASRPQDRQFILSSKKLLLSDSGFYLCAWSAGLAGKETQYFGPGTRLLVL.